The TCR beta chain described here comes from a study of blood T cell repertoires in COVID-19. As for the study in general: COVID-19 samples collected from the United States, Italy and Spain covered acute and convalescent phases.

This clone has more than one count but fewer than ten. Libraries were prepared by immunoSEQ multiplex PCR; TCRdb keeps only in-frame clonotypes and omits some of them. The sample has more than 200,000 clones, roughly 80% seen once. Trimming removed 6 bases from V and 1 base from J, with 15 bases in between. The CDR3 totals 15 residues. Germline lookup yields CDR1 MNHEY and CDR2 SMNVEV (reference sequence). Sequencing was performed on peripheral blood. This TCR derives from a woman older than 75 with acute or convalescent COVID-19. The chain uses TRBV27 and TRBJ1-1, with D possibly being TRBD1 (6 bases). CDR3 in amino acids: CASSLLGGGNTEAFF. The CDR3, as DNA: TGTGCCAGCAGCCTCCTAGGGGGGGGGAACACTGAAGCTTTCTTT.